This T cell receptor (beta chain) was retrieved from a study of regulatory T cells in long-lasting Graves disease. The time point: newly diagnosed GD, antithyroid drugs for less than 3 months. Following extraction of RNA from PBMCs, that RNA was used to make the TCR library. The trim removed 1 base at V and 8 bases at J, leaving 6 bases unmatched. The CDR3 totals 15 residues. For TCR beta, libraries came from iRepertoire HTBI primers and Arm-PCR of CDR3 regions. MiXCR, run by TCRdb on the multiplex PCR reads, gives a single entry per CDR3 protein. The table has about 400,000 distinct CDR3 sequences, approximately 16% seen once. This clonotype showed up many times. The data also belong to a second study, concerning T cells in Graves' hyperthyroidism and ophthalmopathy.

The chain joins TRBV12-3 or TRBV12-4 to TRBJ2-1, with 9 bases fitting TRBD1. The TCR was taken from a woman in her thirties or forties with Graves disease. The sequences come from peripheral blood mononuclear cells (PBMCs), collected at new diagnosis, from a patient treated with antithyroid drugs. The CDR3 DNA is TGTGCCAGCAGTTTAGAGGGGACAGGGTGGTATGAGCAGTTCTTC. Translated: CASSLEGTGWYEQFF.